In its sample, the clone carrying this T cell receptor (beta chain) was seen once. After removal of 0 bases from V and 1 base from J, the junction contained 1 base not matched to a gene. This CDR3 has 15 residues. CDR1 SGDLS and CDR2 YYNGEE come from the germline V gene. The record originates from a study of T cell changes during pregnancy in multiple sclerosis. Generated by immunoSEQ multiplex PCR, the TCRdb table keeps only in-frame clones and is missing some. Among around 43,000 clones listed, about 94% were seen once. The genes are TRBV9 and TRBJ2-7, with 10 bases identical to TRBD2. The material was CD8+ T cells from peripheral blood mononuclear cells, obtained after pregnancy. This TCR derives from a female donor with multiple sclerosis, enrolled in a pregnancy study. The CDR3 DNA follows: TGTGCCAGCAGCGTAGCTAGCGGGGGATCCTACGAGCAGTACTTC. Its protein product is CASSVASGGSYEQYF.